The T cell receptor beta chain under discussion was sequenced for a study of blood T cell repertoires in COVID-19. Study summary: T cells, B-cell-depleted T cells, or PBMCs provided the cDNA or gDNA that served as material.

Authors' processing steps: By means of reference gene primer amplification, nucleated cell counts were estimated. The repertoire was sequenced with immunoSEQ multiplex PCR; TCRdb's copy has only in-frame clones and lacks some. The D gene and trimming were derived from the DNA, and the V and J assignments and clone size from that table. The sample includes under 200,000 clones, 85% to 90% of them seen just once. This clone was found once. V shed 4 bases, J shed 6 bases, and the junction held 14 bases outside the gene matches. Germline CDR1 SGDLS, CDR2 YYNGEE. CDR3 length equals 18 residues. What was sequenced was peripheral blood. The TCR was taken from a man aged 45 to 65 with active or convalescent COVID-19. This chain joins TRBV9 and TRBJ2-1; 12 positions agree with TRBD2. The CDR3 spells CASSPRTSGIRYANEQFF. The CDR3 nucleotides read TGTGCCAGCAGCCCCCGGACTAGCGGGATAAGGTACGCCAATGAGCAGTTCTTC.